Sequencing of this T cell receptor beta chain was carried out in a study of CD8+ T cells in alopecia areata. Germline CDR1 SGDLS, CDR2 YYNGEE. V was cut by 5 bases and J by 0 bases, with 17 bases left in between. The CDR3 length is 16 residues. Lesional scalp punch biopsies and peripheral blood were collected from alopecia areata patients. Sorting separated CD4+ and CD8+ T cells out of PBMCs. Sequencing templates came from extracted RNA that was reverse transcribed into cDNA. Here immunoSEQ multiplex PCR was the method, and the copy in TCRdb shows in-frame clones only, minus some. Found here are over 150,000 clones, roughly 60% of them singletons; the top ten hold about 1.5%.

The TCR originated in a human donor with alopecia areata. Sequencing used CD4+ T cells sorted from blood, obtained at week 0. The chain employs TRBV9 and TRBJ1-1; D is unclear. CDR3 in amino acids: CASSPTLHLLNTEAFF. CDR3 DNA: TGTGCCAGCAGTCCTACCTTGCACCTACTGAACACTGAAGCTTTCTTT.